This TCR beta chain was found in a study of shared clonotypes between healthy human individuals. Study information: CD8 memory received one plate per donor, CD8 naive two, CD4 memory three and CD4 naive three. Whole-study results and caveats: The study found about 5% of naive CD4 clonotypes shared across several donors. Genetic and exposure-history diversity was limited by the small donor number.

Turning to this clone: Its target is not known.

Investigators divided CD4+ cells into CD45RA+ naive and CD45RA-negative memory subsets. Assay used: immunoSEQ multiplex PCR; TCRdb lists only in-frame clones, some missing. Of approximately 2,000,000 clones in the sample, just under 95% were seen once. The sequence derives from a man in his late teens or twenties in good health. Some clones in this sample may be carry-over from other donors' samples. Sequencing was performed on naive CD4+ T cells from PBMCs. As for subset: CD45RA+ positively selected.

CDR3: CASSHGLADYNEQFF. The CDR3 DNA reads as TGTGCCAGCAGCCACGGACTAGCGGACTACAATGAGCAGTTCTTC. The chain joins TRBV11-3 to TRBJ2-1; TRBD2 matches 10 bases. V shed 5 bases, J shed 3 bases, and the junction held 4 bases outside the gene matches. Germline CDR1 SGHNT, CDR2 YENEEA. The CDR3 is 15 amino acids. Variable domain in full (rest from reference TRBV11-3 and TRBJ2-1): EAGVVQSPRYKIIEKKQPVAFWCNPISGHNTLYWYLQNLGQGPELLIRYENEEAVDDSQLPKDRFSAERLKGVDSTLKIQPAELGDSAVYLCASSHGLADYNEQFFGPGTRLTVL.